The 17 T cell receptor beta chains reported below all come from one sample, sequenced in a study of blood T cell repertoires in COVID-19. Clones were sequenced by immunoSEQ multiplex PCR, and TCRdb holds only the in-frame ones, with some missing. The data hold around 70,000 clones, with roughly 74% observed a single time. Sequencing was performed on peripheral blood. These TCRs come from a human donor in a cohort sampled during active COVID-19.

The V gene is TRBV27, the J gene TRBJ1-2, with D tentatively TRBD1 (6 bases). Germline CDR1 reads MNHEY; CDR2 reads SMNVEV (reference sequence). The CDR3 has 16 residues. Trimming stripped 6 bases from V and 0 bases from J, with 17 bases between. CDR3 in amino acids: CASSRGGGPTNYGYTF. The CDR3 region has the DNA TGTGCCAGCAGCCGCGGCGGGGGGCCCACTAACTATGGCTACACCTTC.

The CDR3 spells CASSQGQGETQYF. The CDR3 bases are TGTGCCAGCTCACAAGGACAGGGGGAGACCCAGTACTTC. The gene calls are TRBV18 and TRBJ2-5; TRBD1 matches 9 bases. Germline trimming cut 4 bases from V and 5 bases from J; bases unmatched to any gene: 2. This CDR3 has 13 amino acids. CDR1 KGHSH and CDR2 LQKENI come from the germline V gene.

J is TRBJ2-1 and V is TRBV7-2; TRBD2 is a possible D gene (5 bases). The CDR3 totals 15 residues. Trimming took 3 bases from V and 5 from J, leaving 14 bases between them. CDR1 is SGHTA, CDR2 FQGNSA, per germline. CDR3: CASSFHGIRDNEQFF. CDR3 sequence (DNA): TGTGCCAGCAGCTTTCACGGGATTCGGGACAATGAGCAGTTCTTC.

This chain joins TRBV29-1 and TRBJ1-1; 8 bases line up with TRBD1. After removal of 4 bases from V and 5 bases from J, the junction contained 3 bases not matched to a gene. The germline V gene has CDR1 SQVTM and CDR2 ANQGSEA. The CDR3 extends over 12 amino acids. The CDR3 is CSVVDRGTEAFF. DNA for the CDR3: TGCAGCGTTGTCGACAGGGGTACTGAAGCTTTCTTT. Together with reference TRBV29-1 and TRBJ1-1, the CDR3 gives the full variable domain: SAVISQKPSRDICQRGTSLTIQCQVDSQVTMMFWYRQQPGQSLTLIATANQGSEATYESGFVIDKFPISRPNLTFSTLTVSNMSPEDSSIYLCSVVDRGTEAFFGQGTRLTVV.

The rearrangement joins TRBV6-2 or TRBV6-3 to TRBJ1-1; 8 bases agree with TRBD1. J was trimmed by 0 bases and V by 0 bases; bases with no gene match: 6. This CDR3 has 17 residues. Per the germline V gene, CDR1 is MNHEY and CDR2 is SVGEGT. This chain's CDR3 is CASSYSPPDRVNTEAFF. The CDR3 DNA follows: TGTGCCAGCAGTTACTCCCCACCGGACAGGGTGAACACTGAAGCTTTCTTT.

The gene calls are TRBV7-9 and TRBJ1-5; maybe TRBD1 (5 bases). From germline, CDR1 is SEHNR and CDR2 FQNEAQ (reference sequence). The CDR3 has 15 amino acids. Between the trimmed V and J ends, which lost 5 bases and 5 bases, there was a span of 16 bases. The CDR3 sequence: CASSPTGQGYQPQHF. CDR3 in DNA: TGTGCCAGCAGCCCAACGGGCCAGGGTTATCAGCCCCAGCATTTT. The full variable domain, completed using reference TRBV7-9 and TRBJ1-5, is DTGVSQNPRHKITKRGQNVTFRCDPISEHNRLYWYRQTLGQGPEFLTYFQNEAQLEKSRLLSDRFSAERPKGSFSTLEIQRTEQGDSAMYLCASSPTGQGYQPQHFGDGTRLSIL.

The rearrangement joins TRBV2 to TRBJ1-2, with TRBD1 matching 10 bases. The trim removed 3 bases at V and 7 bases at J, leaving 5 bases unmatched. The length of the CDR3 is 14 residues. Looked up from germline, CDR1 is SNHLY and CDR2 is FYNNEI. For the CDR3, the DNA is TGTGCCAGCAGTGAGGGACAGGGGAGTGCTGGCTACACCTTC. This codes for CASSEGQGSAGYTF.

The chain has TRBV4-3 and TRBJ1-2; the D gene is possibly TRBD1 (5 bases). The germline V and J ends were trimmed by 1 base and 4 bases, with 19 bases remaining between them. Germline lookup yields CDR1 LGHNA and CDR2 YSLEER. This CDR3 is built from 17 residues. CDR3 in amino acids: CASSQAGQGAFFYGYTF. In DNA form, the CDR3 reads TGCGCCAGCAGCCAAGCAGGGCAGGGCGCCTTCTTCTATGGCTACACCTTC.

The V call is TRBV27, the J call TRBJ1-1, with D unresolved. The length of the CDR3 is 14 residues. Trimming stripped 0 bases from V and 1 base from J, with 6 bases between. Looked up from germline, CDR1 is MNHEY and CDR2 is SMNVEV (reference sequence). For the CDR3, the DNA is TGTGCCAGCAGTTTATCTACTGGGAACACTGAAGCTTTCTTT. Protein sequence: CASSLSTGNTEAFF.

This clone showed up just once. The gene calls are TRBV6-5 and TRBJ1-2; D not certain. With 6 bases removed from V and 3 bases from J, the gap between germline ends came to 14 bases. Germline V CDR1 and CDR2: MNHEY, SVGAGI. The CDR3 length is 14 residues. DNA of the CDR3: TGTGCCAGCAGCTCACGGGAGGGTTACTATGGCTACACCTTC. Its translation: CASSSREGYYGYTF.

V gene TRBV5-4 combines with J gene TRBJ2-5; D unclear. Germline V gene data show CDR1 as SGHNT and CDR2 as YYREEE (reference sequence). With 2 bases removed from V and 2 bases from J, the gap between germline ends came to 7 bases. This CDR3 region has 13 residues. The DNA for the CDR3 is TGTGCCAGCAGCTTTTCTGTGCAAGAGACCCAGTACTTC. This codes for CASSFSVQETQYF. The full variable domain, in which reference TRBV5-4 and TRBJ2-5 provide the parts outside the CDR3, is ETGVTQSPTHLIKTRGQQVTLRCSSQSGHNTVSWYQQALGQGPQFIFQYYREEENGRGNFPPRFSGLQFPNYSSELNVNALELDDSALYLCASSFSVQETQYFGPGTRLLVL.

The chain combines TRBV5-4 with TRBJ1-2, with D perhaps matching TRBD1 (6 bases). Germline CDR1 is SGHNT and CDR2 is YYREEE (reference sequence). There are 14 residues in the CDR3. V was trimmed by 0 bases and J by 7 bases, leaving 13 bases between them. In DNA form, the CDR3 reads TGTGCCAGCAGCTTGGCAGGGGCCGGCGGTGGCTACACCTTC. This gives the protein CASSLAGAGGGYTF. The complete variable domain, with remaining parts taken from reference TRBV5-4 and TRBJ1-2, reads ETGVTQSPTHLIKTRGQQVTLRCSSQSGHNTVSWYQQALGQGPQFIFQYYREEENGRGNFPPRFSGLQFPNYSSELNVNALELDDSALYLCASSLAGAGGGYTFGSGTRLTVV.

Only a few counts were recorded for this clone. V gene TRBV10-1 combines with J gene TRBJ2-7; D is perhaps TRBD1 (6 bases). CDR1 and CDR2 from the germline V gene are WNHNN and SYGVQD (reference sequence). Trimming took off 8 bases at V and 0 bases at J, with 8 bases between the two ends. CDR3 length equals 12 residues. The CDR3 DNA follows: TGCGCCAGCGGGGACACCTCCTACGAGCAGTACTTC. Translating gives CASGDTSYEQYF.

In nucleotides, the CDR3 is TGCGCCAGCAGCATACCGGGACAGGGGTGGCAGCCCCAGCATTTT. Translation: CASSIPGQGWQPQHF. The rearrangement uses TRBV4-1 and TRBJ1-5; 10 nucleotides align to TRBD1. The CDR3 runs to 15 residues. Germline CDR1 reads MGHRA; CDR2 reads YSYEKL. The J segment lost 7 bases and the V segment lost 5 bases, leaving 8 bases of the junction unmatched.

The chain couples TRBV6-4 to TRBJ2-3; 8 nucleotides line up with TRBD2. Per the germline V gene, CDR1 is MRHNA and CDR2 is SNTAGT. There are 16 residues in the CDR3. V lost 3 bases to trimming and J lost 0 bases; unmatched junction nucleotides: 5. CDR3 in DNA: TGTGCCAGCAGTGAGATAGCGGGACATAGCACAGATACGCAGTATTTT. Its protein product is CASSEIAGHSTDTQYF.

The CDR3 nucleotides read TGCAGCGGCGAGCTCAGGCTGGGGAACACTGAAGCTTTCTTT. Protein: CSGELRLGNTEAFF. The J gene is TRBJ1-1, the V gene TRBV29-1; D not certain. The CDR3 length is 14 residues. Germline-derived CDR1 and CDR2 are SQVTM and ANQGSEA. Trimming pared 7 bases from V and 1 base from J, leaving 16 bases between.

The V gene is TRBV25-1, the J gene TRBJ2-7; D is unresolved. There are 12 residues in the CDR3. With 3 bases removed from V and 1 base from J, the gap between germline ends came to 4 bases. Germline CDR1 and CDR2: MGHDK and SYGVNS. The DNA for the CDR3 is TGTGCCAGCAGTGACGGTTCCTACGAGCAGTACTTC. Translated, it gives CASSDGSYEQYF.